This T cell receptor beta chain was identified in a study of shared clonotypes between healthy human individuals. Germline trimming cut 3 bases from V and 6 bases from J; bases unmatched to any gene: 6. The CDR3 has 14 residues. Germline V gene lookup returns CDR1 MGHRA and CDR2 YSYEKL. Libraries were prepared by immunoSEQ multiplex PCR; TCRdb keeps only in-frame clonotypes and omits some of them. The table has a few hundred thousand clones, roughly four fifths seen once. Study donors comprised healthy, HIV-negative adults devoid of recent acute infection or vaccination. The specimen was PBMCs. The gene calls are TRBV4-1 and TRBJ1-1; TRBD1 matches at 8 bases. This TCR derives from a woman in her thirties or forties in good health. Some clones in this sample may be carry-over from other donors' samples. This CDR3 reads CASSHATGEPEAFF. As DNA, the CDR3 is TGCGCCAGCAGCCATGCGACAGGGGAGCCTGAAGCTTTCTTT.